A single TCR beta chain is shown here with its context. The antigen is unknown. TCRalpha and TCRbeta libraries used 5'RACE with constant-segment primers and UMIs. TCRdb analysed the 5' RACE reads with MiXCR anew, one entry per CDR3 protein. The sample has roughly 380,000 distinct CDR3 sequences, around 27% seen once. V gave up 4 bases and J gave up 0 bases, with 10 bases separating them. CDR3 length: 14 amino acids. Germline V gene data show CDR1 as SGHRS and CDR2 as YFSETQ. The sample comes from a study of T-cell memory formation after mild COVID-19. Study at large: TCR clusters largely stayed donor specific.

General study findings and limits: SARS-CoV-2 specificity was not confirmed for second-wave clones peaking on day 37.

Input material: PBMCs or a T cell subset sorted from them (not recorded which). The rearrangement uses TRBV5-1 and TRBJ1-1, with D possibly TRBD1 on 6 matching bases. The sequence was collected from an adult woman who had mild COVID-19 (a few samples of this study predate the infection). Cell type and time point are not known. The CDR3 sequence: CASSEGVLNTEAFF. The CDR3, as DNA: TGCGCCAGCAGCGAGGGGGTCTTGAACACTGAAGCTTTCTTT.